This T cell receptor (beta chain) originates from a study of PD-1 blockade in classical Hodgkin lymphoma. Trimming stripped 4 bases from V and 2 bases from J, with 13 bases between. Germline values: CDR1 SGHNT, CDR2 YYREEE (reference sequence). The CDR3 totals 15 residues. Measured with immunoSEQ multiplex PCR; TCRdb has only the in-frame clones, and not every one. The sample contains approximately 20,000 clones, 83% of which appear only once. The time point: cycle 4 day 1 (C4D1), after more than 5 weeks of nivolumab. All trial patients relapsed after autologous stem cell transplantation. From thawed PBMCs, CD4+ T cells were purified using magnetic negative selection.

This TCR was recovered from a human donor with classical Hodgkin lymphoma. The source material was CD4+ T cells from blood, sampled before the fourth cycle of nivolumab. The chain carries TRBV5-4 and TRBJ2-1; weak D call: TRBD2 (6 bases). CDR3 in DNA: TGTGCCAGCAGCCCGACTAGTTTTGCCTACAATGAGCAGTTCTTC. Amino acids: CASSPTSFAYNEQFF. Drawing the rest from reference TRBV5-4 and TRBJ2-1, the complete variable domain is ETGVTQSPTHLIKTRGQQVTLRCSSQSGHNTVSWYQQALGQGPQFIFQYYREEENGRGNFPPRFSGLQFPNYSSELNVNALELDDSALYLCASSPTSFAYNEQFFGPGTRLTVL.